A single sample gave rise to the 6 T cell receptor beta chains below, sequenced in a study of T cells in Graves' hyperthyroidism and ophthalmopathy. The investigators amplified TCR beta CDR3 regions from RNA transcripts. A set of HTBI primers served as the primers for a first-round RT-PCR of the TCR CDR3. TCRdb reanalysed the multiplex PCR reads using MiXCR and keeps one entry per CDR3 protein. The sample lists about 560,000 distinct CDR3 sequences, 14% occurring once. Material: blood. The receptors here all came from a woman aged 40 to 50 with Graves' hyperthyroidism.

As for this clonotype: It may be a read error: a sequence one base away is much more abundant. Since no conserved phenylalanine or tryptophan closes the CDR3, a read error is the likely cause. The genes are TRBV30 and TRBJ1-5, with a weak D call TRBD1 (5 bases). The ends were cut back, 3 bases at V and 5 bases at J, with 17 bases in the middle. Germline values: CDR1 GTSNPN, CDR2 SVGIG (reference sequence). The CDR3 has 15 residues. The CDR3 coding sequence is TGTGCCTGGAGCCAAGGGGCCGTCTCTGATCAGCCCCAGCATCTT. This translates into CAWSQGAVSDQPQHL.

The rearrangement links TRBV9 to TRBJ2-1; TRBD2 agrees at 7 bases. The CDR3 loop spans 15 amino acids. The V segment lost 0 bases and the J segment 8 bases; nucleotides outside the gene matches: 8. CDR1 and CDR2 (germline): SGDLS, YYNGEE. CDR3 sequence reads: CASSVEERDLDEQFF. CDR3 bases: TGTGCCAGCAGCGTAGAGGAGCGGGATTTGGATGAGCAGTTCTTC.

This clonotype was found many times. The V gene is TRBV30, the J gene TRBJ2-1; D is ambiguous. The CDR3 has 13 residues. Germline lookup yields CDR1 GTSNPN and CDR2 SVGIG (reference sequence). Trimming left V 0 bases short and J 4 bases short, with 7 bases between. This CDR3 is CAWSVRLYNEQFF. The CDR3 DNA sequence: TGTGCCTGGAGTGTACGTCTGTACAATGAGCAGTTCTTC. Full variable domain (missing parts from reference TRBV30 and TRBJ2-1): SQTIHQWPATLVQPVGSPLSLECTVEGTSNPNLYWYRQAAGRGLQLLFYSVGIGQISSEVPQNLSASRPQDRQFILSSKKLLLSDSGFYLCAWSVRLYNEQFFGPGTRLTVL.

The rearrangement joins TRBV20-1 to TRBJ2-2; D may be TRBD2 (6 bases). The CDR3 has 15 residues. Germline V lookup: CDR1 DFQATT, CDR2 SNEGSKA (reference sequence). V gave up 1 base and J gave up 0 bases, with 9 bases separating them. CDR3 sequence: CSARGRGPNTGELFF. CDR3 sequence (DNA): TGCAGTGCTAGAGGGCGGGGCCCGAACACCGGGGAGCTGTTTTTT.

This clonotype occurred many times. The chain uses TRBV5-1 and TRBJ2-2; 8 bases are shared with TRBD1. Trimming removed 4 bases from V and 6 bases from J; junction bases left unmatched: 5. This CDR3 has 14 amino acids. Germline assignment: CDR1 SGHRS and CDR2 YFSETQ. The chain's CDR3 is CASSMDREAGELFF. CDR3 coding DNA: TGCGCCAGCAGCATGGACAGGGAGGCCGGGGAGCTGTTTTTT. The variable domain in full, completed from reference TRBV5-1 and TRBJ2-2, reads KAGVTQTPRYLIKTRGQQVTLSCSPISGHRSVSWYQQTPGQGLQFLFEYFSETQRNKGNFPGRFSGRQFSNSRSEMNVSTLELGDSALYLCASSMDREAGELFFGEGSRLTVL.

This sequence joins TRBV4-1 and TRBJ2-1; D gene unclear. The CDR3 spans 15 residues. Trimming stripped 1 base from V and 4 bases from J, with 11 bases between. Germline V gives CDR1 MGHRA, CDR2 YSYEKL. The CDR3 DNA is TGCGCCAGCAGCCAAGTGACGGGTCAATACAATGAGCAGTTCTTC. Translating it yields CASSQVTGQYNEQFF.